This T cell receptor beta chain was sequenced in a study of T cells in Graves' hyperthyroidism and ophthalmopathy. This clonotype has a handful of counts. TCR beta CDR3 sequences were amplified from RNA transcripts. A first-round RT-PCR of the TCR CDR3 used the HTBI primer set. TCRdb reprocessed the multiplex PCR reads with MiXCR, giving one entry per CDR3 protein. The data hold about 350,000 distinct CDR3 sequences, with approximately 15% observed a single time. Hyperthyroidism of Graves' type that showed no ophthalmopathy progression within 18 months was stable. Thyroid ultrasound, orbital computed tomography, clinical symptoms, and serum thyroxine and TRAb underpinned diagnoses. V shed 5 bases and J shed 2 bases, with 15 bases lying between them. The CDR3 spans 15 residues. Germline CDR1 SGHVS, CDR2 FNYEAQ.

The genes are TRBV7-6 and TRBJ2-5; maybe TRBD2 (5 bases). This clonotype originated in a woman in her 30s with Graves' hyperthyroidism. Sequences were obtained from blood. In DNA form, the CDR3 reads TGTGCCAGCAGCCACGCCTCCGGGGTACAAGAGACCCAGTACTTC. It yields the protein CASSHASGVQETQYF.